These T cell receptor beta chains were read from a single sample in a study of control samples from healthy donors and cancer patients. Profiling relied on immunoSEQ multiplex PCR, and the TCRdb table lists in-frame clones only, not all of them. The sample includes more than 95,000 clones, 87% of them seen just once. The source material was blood. These TCRs come from a man between 18 and 35 years old in good health. Both conserved end residues are part of each CDR3. A D gene is named only where the DNA matches it firmly. Some rows mark clone size as missing; the rest say once, few, many or name a class of expanded clone.

cdr3_nt,cdr3_aa,clone_size,d_call,cdr3_length,j_call,v_call
TGTGCCAGCAGTGAAGTCCCAGGGCACTCTGGAAACACCATATATTTT,CASSEVPGHSGNTIYF,NA,NA,16,TRBJ1-3,TRBV6-1
TGTGCCAGCAGCGTAGGTGGCGGAACCTACAATGAGCAGTTCTTC,CASSVGGGTYNEQFF,NA,NA,15,TRBJ2-1,TRBV9
TGTGCCAGCAGCCCCGACGTGGACACTGAAGCTTTCTTT,CASSPDVDTEAFF,NA,NA,13,TRBJ1-1,TRBV5-4
TGTGCCAGCAGCCCCTCGGGCACCGGGGAGCTGTTTTTT,CASSPSGTGELFF,NA,NA,13,TRBJ2-2,TRBV11-3
TGTGCCAGCAGTGAAGTTAACAACAACTATGGCTACACCTTC,CASSEVNNNYGYTF,few,NA,14,TRBJ1-2,TRBV2
TGCGCCAGCAGCTTGGAAGGGGGGCGGACCACTGAAGCTTTCTTT,CASSLEGGRTTEAFF,many,NA,15,TRBJ1-1,TRBV5-1
TGTGCCAGCAGACGGGACAGGGACGGCTACACCTTC,CASRRDRDGYTF,NA,TRBD1,12,TRBJ1-2,TRBV2
TGCGCCAGCAGCGGGGGACTAGCGGAACTTTACGAGCAGTACTTC,CASSGGLAELYEQYF,NA,TRBD2,15,TRBJ2-7,TRBV5-1
TGTGCCAGCAAAAGAGTTAGGGCAGGGGGGCAGAATGAGCAGTTCTTC,CASKRVRAGGQNEQFF,NA,NA,16,TRBJ2-1,TRBV27
TGTGCCAGCAGTTACGGGCCGGAGAGGACAGGGTGCTTCTTC,CASSYGPERTGCFF,NA,TRBD1,14,TRBJ2-1,TRBV6-2/TRBV6-3
TGTGCCACCCAGGCCGGACGCTTGGCCGAGCAGTACTTC,CATQAGRLAEQYF,NA,NA,13,TRBJ2-7,TRBV12-3/TRBV12-4
TGTGCCAGCAGTGAAGATCCCGTCGCGTCAAACATTCAGTACTTC,CASSEDPVASNIQYF,NA,NA,15,TRBJ2-4,TRBV6-1
TGTGCCAGCAGCCCCCGGGACAGGGAGATTCCACCCCTCCACTTT,CASSPRDREIPPLHF,NA,TRBD1,15,TRBJ1-6,TRBV16
TGTGCCAGTAGTATCCGGACTAGCGGGAGAGCATACAATGAGCAGTTCTTC,CASSIRTSGRAYNEQFF,NA,TRBD2,17,TRBJ2-1,TRBV19
TGTGCCACGGGAGCTAACTATGGCTACACCTTC,CATGANYGYTF,NA,NA,11,TRBJ1-2,TRBV10-3
TGTGCCAGCAGCCAAGACGGTCGGGCCGGGATGAACAATGAGCAGTTCTTC,CASSQDGRAGMNNEQFF,NA,NA,17,TRBJ2-1,TRBV4-2
TGTGCCAGTAGTATTCAGGGAAACTATGGCTACACCTTC,CASSIQGNYGYTF,NA,NA,13,TRBJ1-2,TRBV19
TGTGCCAGCAGGCCAAGGGCTGGGACAGGGAATGAAAAACTGTTTTTT,CASRPRAGTGNEKLFF,NA,TRBD1,16,TRBJ1-4,TRBV7-9
TGTGCCACTCGATCCTACAATGAGCAGTTCTTC,CATRSYNEQFF,once,NA,11,TRBJ2-1,TRBV5-4
TGCGCCAGCAGTGTTCATAGCAATCAGCCCCAGCATTTT,CASSVHSNQPQHF,NA,NA,13,TRBJ1-5,TRBV10-2
TGTGCCAGTAGTATTTCCGGGACAAATTACGAGCAGTACTTC,CASSISGTNYEQYF,NA,NA,14,TRBJ2-7,TRBV19
TGTGCCTGGAGTGGGGAAAGGGGGGGCAATCAGCCCCAGCATTTT,CAWSGERGGNQPQHF,few,NA,15,TRBJ1-5,TRBV30
TGTGCCAGTAGTCTCGTAGCGGGCGACGATACGCAGTATTTT,CASSLVAGDDTQYF,NA,TRBD2,14,TRBJ2-3,TRBV19
TGTGCCAGCAGTCGACCGGGTAACTATGGCTACACCTTC,CASSRPGNYGYTF,NA,NA,13,TRBJ1-2,TRBV11-2
TGCAGCGTTGAGGGACAGGGGGCACGGATGAACACTGAAGCTTTCTTT,CSVEGQGARMNTEAFF,NA,TRBD1,16,TRBJ1-1,TRBV29-1
TGCGCCAGCAGCTTTTGGGGGGGCACTGAAGCTTTCTTT,CASSFWGGTEAFF,NA,NA,13,TRBJ1-1,TRBV5-1
TGTGCCACCAGCGCAGACAGGGCGGGAGGCTACACCTTC,CATSADRAGGYTF,NA,TRBD1,13,TRBJ1-2,TRBV15
TGTGCCAGCAGTTTATCAGGGACAGGGGGAAGCTATGGCTACACCTTC,CASSLSGTGGSYGYTF,NA,TRBD1,16,TRBJ1-2,TRBV28
TGTGCCAGCAGTGAAGCGCTCGGGGCGGACTATGGCTACACCTTC,CASSEALGADYGYTF,NA,NA,15,TRBJ1-2,TRBV6-1
TGTGCCATCAGTTGGGACCCTAGCGGGAGAGGGAACAATGAGCAGTTCTTC,CAISWDPSGRGNNEQFF,NA,TRBD2,17,TRBJ2-1,TRBV10-3
TGTGCCTGGAGAAAATCGGGGAGCTATAATTCACCCCTCCACTTT,CAWRKSGSYNSPLHF,NA,NA,15,TRBJ1-6,TRBV30
TGTGCCAGCAGCGCCCCCGCGGGCGGGGAGCTGTTTTTT,CASSAPAGGELFF,NA,NA,13,TRBJ2-2,TRBV11-2
TGTGCCAGCAGTTGGGGGCTGGGGGCCAACGTCCTGACTTTC,CASSWGLGANVLTF,NA,NA,14,TRBJ2-6,TRBV27
TGTGCCAGCAGCGCCGGTAATCAGCCCCAGCATTTT,CASSAGNQPQHF,NA,NA,12,TRBJ1-5,TRBV9
TGTGCCAGCAGTTTCGGGGGCGAGGGCAATCAGCCCCAGCATTTT,CASSFGGEGNQPQHF,NA,NA,15,TRBJ1-5,TRBV27
TGTGCCAGCAGTTTGGGTCAGGTTAGCACAGATACGCAGTATTTT,CASSLGQVSTDTQYF,NA,NA,15,TRBJ2-3,TRBV28
TGTGCCAGCAGCGTAGTCCCTAGCGGGAGTACCCATGAGCAGTTCTTC,CASSVVPSGSTHEQFF,NA,TRBD2,16,TRBJ2-1,TRBV9
TGTGCCTGGAATAGAGACGGGACCGGGGAGGAAAAACTGTTTTTT,CAWNRDGTGEEKLFF,NA,NA,15,TRBJ1-4,TRBV30
TGTGCCAGCAGTTTAGACTTCGGGCTGGAAGCTTTCTTT,CASSLDFGLEAFF,NA,NA,13,TRBJ1-1,TRBV12-3/TRBV12-4
TGTGCCAGCAGTTTCCCGGGACTAGCGGGTTACAATGAGCAGTTCTTC,CASSFPGLAGYNEQFF,NA,TRBD2,16,TRBJ2-1,TRBV27
TGTGCCAGCAGCCCCGGGACAGGGGAACCGAACACTGAAGCTTTCTTT,CASSPGTGEPNTEAFF,NA,TRBD1,16,TRBJ1-1,TRBV28
TGTGCCAGCAGCCAGGAATGCCTATCGAACACTGAAGCTTTCTTT,CASSQECLSNTEAFF,NA,NA,15,TRBJ1-1,TRBV3-1/TRBV3-2
TGCGCCAGCAGCCTGGACGTACTTCCACCCCTCCACTTT,CASSLDVLPPLHF,NA,NA,13,TRBJ1-6,TRBV5-1
TGTGCCAGCAGGGGGAGCCTCTCCACTGGAAACACCATATATTTT,CASRGSLSTGNTIYF,NA,NA,15,TRBJ1-3,TRBV2
TGTGCCTGGAAAGGGGGCTCAGGGGAAGCTTTCTTT,CAWKGGSGEAFF,NA,TRBD1,12,TRBJ1-1,TRBV30
TGTGCCAGCAGCCTTATGGGACAGGGGAAAGCTTTCTTT,CASSLMGQGKAFF,NA,TRBD1,13,TRBJ1-1,TRBV7-3
TGTGCCAGTAGTATCTTCCGCGGAACATACAATGAGCAGTTCTTC,CASSIFRGTYNEQFF,NA,NA,15,TRBJ2-1,TRBV19